Below are 9 T cell receptor beta chains sequenced from a single sample in a study of identifying expanded T cells in peripheral blood. Generated by immunoSEQ multiplex PCR, the TCRdb table keeps only in-frame clones and is missing some. This sample has around 66,000 clones, with about 89% found just once. The sample was blood. The receptors come from a person aged 18-70 years in good health.

V is TRBV9 and J is TRBJ1-6, with 7 bases aligning to TRBD1. Germline CDR1 is SGDLS and CDR2 is YYNGEE. The length of the CDR3 is 15 residues. V trimming: 4 bases; J trimming: 9 bases; junction bases outside the gene matches: 10. CDR3 nucleotide sequence: TGTGCCAGCAGCCCTACCTATTACAGGGGTTCACCCCTCCACTTT. It is translated as CASSPTYYRGSPLHF.

The chain combines TRBV30 with TRBJ2-3; 11 bases match TRBD2. Germline V gives CDR1 GTSNPN, CDR2 SVGIG (reference sequence). The V segment lost 0 bases and the J segment 6 bases; nucleotides outside the gene matches: 5. The CDR3 sequence is 15 residues long. The CDR3 DNA sequence: TGTGCCTGGAGTGTACTAGCGGGAGTTGGTGATACGCAGTATTTT. The encoded protein is CAWSVLAGVGDTQYF. Variable domain in full (rest from reference TRBV30 and TRBJ2-3): SQTIHQWPATLVQPVGSPLSLECTVEGTSNPNLYWYRQAAGRGLQLLFYSVGIGQISSEVPQNLSASRPQDRQFILSSKKLLLSDSGFYLCAWSVLAGVGDTQYFGPGTRLTVL.

The rearrangement uses TRBV28 and TRBJ1-2; TRBD1 is a possible D gene (6 bases). The V end was cut by 6 bases, the J end by 6 bases, with 17 bases between. Per the germline V gene, CDR1 is MDHEN and CDR2 is SYDVKM. The length of the CDR3 is 14 residues. CDR3 sequence: CASSQLQGLDGYTF. CDR3 DNA sequence: TGTGCCAGCAGCCAATTACAGGGTCTCGATGGCTACACCTTC.

This CDR3 is CASSLELTGGTQYF. DNA for the CDR3: TGCGCCAGCAGCTTGGAACTCACCGGGGGGACCCAGTACTTC. The genes are TRBV5-1 and TRBJ2-5, with TRBD2 as a possible D gene (6 bases). Germline CDR1 reads SGHRS; CDR2 reads YFSETQ. The CDR3 totals 14 residues. Trimming removed 0 bases from V and 7 bases from J, with 13 bases in between.

The chain is built from TRBV28 and TRBJ1-3, with D maybe TRBD1 (5 bases). Trimming cost V 8 bases and J 0 bases, with 11 bases left between them. Germline values: CDR1 MDHEN, CDR2 SYDVKM. The CDR3 is 14 amino acids. Written as DNA, the CDR3 is TGTGCCAGCTCCAGGGCACTCTCTGGAAACACCATATATTTT. This sequence encodes CASSRALSGNTIYF.

The J gene is TRBJ2-7, the V gene TRBV7-3; D ambiguous. The CDR3 totals 13 residues. Per germline, CDR1 SGHTA and CDR2 FQGTGA. V lost 0 bases, J lost 7 bases, and 10 bases lay in between. The CDR3 region is CASSLTESSEQYF. DNA of the CDR3: TGTGCCAGCAGCTTAACGGAATCTTCGGAGCAGTACTTC.

This clone has just one count. This chain links TRBV6-4 with TRBJ2-3; 8 bases agree with TRBD2. The J segment lost 5 bases and the V segment lost 2 bases, leaving 6 bases of the junction unmatched. The germline gives CDR1 MRHNA, CDR2 SNTAGT. The CDR3 sequence is 15 residues long. CDR3 sequence (DNA): TGTGCCAGCAGTGACCGAGCGGGGGCTCTAGATACGCAGTATTTT. Its translation is CASSDRAGALDTQYF.

The chain employs TRBV2 and TRBJ2-7, with D maybe TRBD1 (6 bases). CDR3 length: 15 residues. With 7 bases removed from V and 3 bases from J, the gap between germline ends came to 19 bases. Germline V gives CDR1 SNHLY, CDR2 FYNNEI. This chain's CDR3 is CASKNSGQIYYEQYF. CDR3 nucleotides: TGTGCCAGCAAAAACTCCGGACAGATATACTACGAGCAGTACTTC.

The V call is TRBV11-2, the J call TRBJ1-2; D call uncertain. Between the trimmed V and J ends, which lost 5 bases and 5 bases, there was a span of 15 bases. The CDR3 consists of 14 residues. CDR1 and CDR2 (germline): SGHAT, FQNNGV. CDR3 residues: CASSPRTTNYGYTF. The CDR3 DNA sequence: TGTGCCAGCAGCCCCCGGACGACAAATTATGGCTACACCTTC.